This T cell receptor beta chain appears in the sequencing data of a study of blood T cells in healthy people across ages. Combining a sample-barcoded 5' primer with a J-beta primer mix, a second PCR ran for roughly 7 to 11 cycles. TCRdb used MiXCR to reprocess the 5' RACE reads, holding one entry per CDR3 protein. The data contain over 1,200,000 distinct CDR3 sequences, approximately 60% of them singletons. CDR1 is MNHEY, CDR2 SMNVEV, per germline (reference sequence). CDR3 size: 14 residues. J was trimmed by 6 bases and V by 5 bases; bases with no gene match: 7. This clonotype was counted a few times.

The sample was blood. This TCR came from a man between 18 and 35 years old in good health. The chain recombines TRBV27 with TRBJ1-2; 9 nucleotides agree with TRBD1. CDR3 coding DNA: TGTGCCAGCAGTGTAAGTGGACAGGGGAATGGCTACACCTTC. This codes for CASSVSGQGNGYTF.